These 29 T cell receptor beta chains originate from one sample sequenced in a study of shared clonotypes between healthy human individuals. Some clones are missing from TCRdb's copy, which holds only in-frame ones; the method was immunoSEQ multiplex PCR. The data contain under 1 million clones, more than 85% of them singletons. CD8 cells regarded as naive lacked CD45RO, were positively chosen for CCR7, and omitted terminally differentiated effector memory CD45RA+ cells. Sequencing was carried out using naive CD8+ T cells sorted from blood. The receptors here all came from a man aged 30 to 39 in good health.

The V gene is TRBV29-1, the J gene TRBJ2-3; either TRBD1 or TRBD2 may supply D (5 bases each). The CDR3 has 14 amino acids. In germline, CDR1 is SQVTM, CDR2 ANQGSEA. Trimming took 2 bases from V and 2 from J, leaving 11 bases between them. The CDR3 DNA reads as TGCAGCGTTGAAAGCGGCAGGGACACAGATACGCAGTATTTT. It translates to CSVESGRDTDTQYF.

The J gene is TRBJ2-2, the V gene TRBV4-2, with a possible D match to TRBD2 (6 bases). The CDR3 is 16 residues long. Germline V gene lookup returns CDR1 LGHNA and CDR2 YNFKEQ. V lost 1 base and J 2 bases, leaving 11 bases between the germline ends. In nucleotides, the CDR3 is TGTGCCAGCAGCCAAGTGGGTAGCGGTAACACCGGGGAGCTGTTTTTT. It yields the protein CASSQVGSGNTGELFF.

The genes are TRBV13 and TRBJ2-3; D ambiguous. The V and J ends lost 0 bases and 2 bases respectively, with 15 bases between them. The CDR3 totals 17 residues. Germline CDR1 PRHDT, CDR2 FYEKMQ (reference sequence). The CDR3 here is CASSLGLGRSNTDTQYF. In DNA form, the CDR3 reads TGTGCCAGCAGCTTAGGCCTGGGCCGGTCTAACACAGATACGCAGTATTTT.

This chain links TRBV10-1 with TRBJ2-2; D is unclear. The CDR3 is 16 amino acids. Trimming cost V 0 bases and J 1 base, with 9 bases left between them. Germline V CDR1 and CDR2: WNHNN, SYGVQD (reference sequence). CDR3 sequence: CASSESVPVNTGELFF. CDR3 sequence (DNA): TGCGCCAGCAGTGAGTCCGTGCCAGTGAACACCGGGGAGCTGTTTTTT.

The rearrangement joins TRBV7-2 to TRBJ2-5; 7 bases match TRBD2. The CDR3 totals 15 residues. V shed 1 base and J 5 bases; nucleotides not matched to a gene: 7. The germline CDR1 and CDR2 sequences are SGHTA and FQGNSA. In DNA, the CDR3 is TGTGCCAGCAGCTTAGTTGGGGGGGTCAGGGAGACCCAGTACTTC. Its protein is CASSLVGGVRETQYF. The whole variable domain, filled in from reference TRBV7-2 and TRBJ2-5, reads GAGVSQSPSNKVTEKGKDVELRCDPISGHTALYWYRQSLGQGLEFLIYFQGNSAPDKSGLPSDRFSAERTGGSVSTLTIQRTQQEDSAVYLCASSLVGGVRETQYFGPGTRLLVL.

The chain employs TRBV18 and TRBJ2-5; D is ambiguous. Trimming took 4 bases from V and 2 from J, leaving 2 bases between them. This CDR3 region has 11 residues. Germline CDR1 and CDR2: KGHSH and LQKENI. CDR3 residues: CASSHQETQYF. CDR3 bases: TGTGCCAGCTCACATCAAGAGACCCAGTACTTC.

This clone appeared once. The CDR3 coding sequence is TGTGCCAGCAGTCCGGGACAGGGGTACAATGAGCAGTTCTTC. Translation gives CASSPGQGYNEQFF. V usage is TRBV6-4 and J usage is TRBJ2-1; 10 nucleotides line up with TRBD1. CDR1 MRHNA and CDR2 SNTAGT come from the germline V gene. The CDR3 has 14 amino acids. V shed 5 bases and J 4 bases; nucleotides not matched to a gene: 2.

The chain carries TRBV27 and TRBJ2-7, with a possible D match to TRBD2 (5 bases). The germline V gene has CDR1 MNHEY and CDR2 SMNVEV (reference sequence). V was trimmed by 1 base and J by 5 bases, leaving 9 bases between them. The CDR3 consists of 13 residues. The CDR3 DNA reads as TGTGCCAGCAGTTTATACCTAGCCGACGAGCAGTACTTC. Protein: CASSLYLADEQYF.

The chain employs TRBV28 and TRBJ1-5; 8 bases map to TRBD1. The CDR3 runs 14 residues. Germline CDR1 reads MDHEN; CDR2 reads SYDVKM. V dropped 7 bases and J dropped 4; count of bases not matched to a gene: 6. The CDR3 DNA reads as TGTGCCAGCACCAAGGACAGGGAGAATCAGCCCCAGCATTTT. Translated, it gives CASTKDRENQPQHF.

This clone was counted once. This sequence joins TRBV11-2 and TRBJ2-1; no definite D call. Germline assignment: CDR1 SGHAT and CDR2 FQNNGV. Deletions cut 7 bases from V and 5 bases from J, with 9 bases between. The CDR3 sequence is 12 residues long. The CDR3 sequence is CASTEPDNEQFF. The DNA of the CDR3 is TGTGCCAGCACCGAACCTGACAATGAGCAGTTCTTC. Using reference TRBV11-2 and TRBJ2-1 for the parts outside the CDR3, the full variable domain is EAGVAQSPRYKIIEKRQSVAFWCNPISGHATLYWYQQILGQGPKLLIQFQNNGVVDDSQLPKDRFSAERLKGVDSTLKIQPAKLEDSAVYLCASTEPDNEQFFGPGTRLTVL.

CDR3 region: CSVQRTATETQYF. For the CDR3, the DNA is TGCAGCGTTCAAAGGACAGCCACAGAGACCCAGTACTTC. The V gene is TRBV29-1, the J gene TRBJ2-5, with a weak D call TRBD1 (6 bases). The length of the CDR3 is 13 residues. V was cut by 5 bases and J by 4 bases, with 14 bases left in between. Germline loops: CDR1 SQVTM, CDR2 ANQGSEA.

The chain uses TRBV9 and TRBJ1-2; 8 bases are shared with TRBD1. The germline CDR1 and CDR2 sequences are SGDLS and YYNGEE. The CDR3 covers 13 residues. V lost 3 bases to trimming and J lost 6 bases; unmatched junction nucleotides: 4. The CDR3 nucleotides read TGTGCCAGCAGCGCGACAGGGGTGGATGGCTACACCTTC. Encoded protein: CASSATGVDGYTF.

Only one count was recorded for this clone. The rearrangement uses TRBV7-8 and TRBJ2-3, with TRBD2 matching over 11 bases. With V trimmed by 5 bases and J by 4 bases, 5 bases remained unmatched. Germline lookup yields CDR1 SGHVS and CDR2 FQNEAQ. CDR3 length equals 15 residues. This CDR3 reads CASSTTSGKADTQYF. The CDR3 DNA is TGTGCCAGCAGCACGACTAGCGGGAAGGCAGATACGCAGTATTTT.

V and J are TRBV7-9 and TRBJ2-1, with 12 bases fitting TRBD1. CDR1 SEHNR and CDR2 FQNEAQ come from the germline V gene (reference sequence). The CDR3 contains 16 residues. The trim removed 4 bases at V and 8 bases at J, leaving 9 bases unmatched. In DNA, the CDR3 is TGTGCCAGCAGCTATCAACCGGGACAGGGGGCAGATGAGCAGTTCTTC. It yields the protein CASSYQPGQGADEQFF.

The CDR3, as DNA: TGTGCCAGCAGGAACCGGGCCAACCCTACAAGCTACGAGCAGTACTTC. Translated, it gives CASRNRANPTSYEQYF. The chain employs TRBV2 and TRBJ2-7, with D uncertain. CDR1 and CDR2 from the germline V gene are SNHLY and FYNNEI. CDR3 size: 16 residues. V was clipped by 6 bases and J by 3 bases, with 21 bases between them.

As for this clone: The sample contains more than one DNA sequence encoding this CDR3. Here the CDR3 DNA reads TGTGCCAGCAGCGTAGGTACTTACAATGAGCAGTTCTTC. Protein sequence: CASSVGTYNEQFF. J is TRBJ2-1 and V is TRBV9; no clear D gene. The V end lost 0 bases, the J end lost 4 bases, and 5 bases lay between the germline ends. The germline CDR1 and CDR2 sequences are SGDLS and YYNGEE. The CDR3 has 13 residues.

The genes are TRBV27 and TRBJ1-2, with 7 bases lining up with TRBD1. Losses at the gene ends were 6 bases for V and 5 bases for J; bases not matched to a gene: 9. The CDR3 runs to 14 residues. Germline V gene lookup returns CDR1 MNHEY and CDR2 SMNVEV (reference sequence). The CDR3, as DNA: TGTGCCAGCAGCCCCTTTGAGGGGGCGTATGGCTACACCTTC. Encoded protein: CASSPFEGAYGYTF.

This chain connects TRBV4-3 to TRBJ2-1; D assignment may be TRBD1 or TRBD2 (5 bases each). This CDR3 is 14 amino acids long. CDR1 and CDR2 from the germline V gene are LGHNA and YSLEER. Trimming left V 8 bases short and J 0 bases short, with 11 bases between. The CDR3, as DNA: TGCGCCAGCTCCCGGGACCTCTCCTACAATGAGCAGTTCTTC. It translates to CASSRDLSYNEQFF.

The V gene is TRBV7-9, the J gene TRBJ2-7; D may match TRBD1 or TRBD2 (5 bases each). Trimming shortened V by 6 bases and J by 4 bases, and 19 bases separated the two germline ends. This CDR3 region has 15 residues. The V gene's germline CDR1 is SEHNR and CDR2 FQNEAQ (reference sequence). The CDR3 bases are TGTGCCAGCAGTTCAACACGGGACGTGCCTTACGAGCAGTACTTC. This codes for CASSSTRDVPYEQYF.

The genes are TRBV28 and TRBJ2-1; D remains unclear. CDR3 length: 11 amino acids. With 6 bases removed from V and 4 bases from J, the gap between germline ends came to 4 bases. Germline assignment: CDR1 MDHEN and CDR2 SYDVKM. The chain's CDR3 is CASSRYNEQFF. The CDR3 DNA follows: TGTGCCAGCAGCCGTTACAATGAGCAGTTCTTC.

In this sample, this clone turned up once. In DNA form, the CDR3 reads TGTGCCAGCTCACCACGGCAGGGAGGCGATGAGCAGTTCTTC. Its translation: CASSPRQGGDEQFF. The J gene is TRBJ2-1, the V gene TRBV18; D may be TRBD2 (6 bases). This CDR3 comprises 14 residues. V was shortened by 1 base and J by 8 bases, with 12 bases between the two germline ends. CDR1 and CDR2 (germline): KGHSH, LQKENI.

The chain carries TRBV6-6 and TRBJ2-1; D not resolved. V lost 5 bases and J lost 7, with 9 bases in between. The CDR3 has 12 amino acids. The V gene's germline CDR1 is MNHNY and CDR2 SVGAGI (reference sequence). CDR3: CASSPTVNEQFF. CDR3 DNA sequence: TGTGCCAGCAGTCCCACCGTTAATGAGCAGTTCTTC.

CDR3: CASSESDTYEQYF. Here the CDR3 DNA reads TGTGCCAGCAGTGAAAGTGACACCTACGAGCAGTACTTC. The chain couples TRBV2 to TRBJ2-7; D gene unclear. There are 13 residues in the CDR3. V was clipped by 2 bases and J by 2 bases, with 7 bases between them. CDR1 SNHLY and CDR2 FYNNEI come from the germline V gene.

DNA for the CDR3: TGTGCCAGCAGTTTAGGGATATATCAGCCCCAGCATTTT. Protein product: CASSLGIYQPQHF. The rearrangement joins TRBV27 to TRBJ1-5; D ambiguous. Germline CDR1 is MNHEY and CDR2 is SMNVEV (reference sequence). The CDR3 sequence is 13 residues long. V lost 2 bases and J 5 bases, leaving 7 bases between the germline ends.

The chain is built from TRBV7-2 and TRBJ1-1; D remains unclear. CDR1 and CDR2 from the germline V gene are SGHTA and FQGNSA. Deletions cut 1 base from V and 1 base from J, with 7 bases between. The CDR3 covers 14 residues. The CDR3 sequence is CASSLDSRNTEAFF. The CDR3 DNA sequence: TGTGCCAGCAGCTTAGATAGCAGGAACACTGAAGCTTTCTTT.

This clone was seen a handful of times. The chain links TRBV27 to TRBJ2-1; D may be TRBD1 or TRBD2 (5 bases each). This CDR3 is 16 amino acids long. Germline V gene data show CDR1 as MNHEY and CDR2 as SMNVEV (reference sequence). Trimming removed 0 bases at V and 7 bases at J, with 16 bases between. CDR3 in amino acids: CASSLSIGDWENEQFF. The CDR3 nucleotides are TGTGCCAGCAGTTTATCGATAGGGGATTGGGAGAATGAGCAGTTCTTC.

J is TRBJ2-3 and V is TRBV9, with D possibly matching TRBD1 (5 bases). V lost 3 bases and J 4 bases, leaving 15 bases between the germline ends. CDR3 length: 15 residues. Germline assignment: CDR1 SGDLS and CDR2 YYNGEE. DNA for the CDR3: TGTGCCAGCAGCGAGGGGATCAGGGTGGCAGATACGCAGTATTTT. Residues: CASSEGIRVADTQYF.

V is TRBV9 and J is TRBJ2-5; 7 nucleotides agree with TRBD2. Germline V gives CDR1 SGDLS, CDR2 YYNGEE. The J segment lost 4 bases and the V segment lost 4 bases, leaving 10 bases of the junction unmatched. This CDR3 has 15 residues. The CDR3 coding sequence is TGTGCCAGCAGCCTCAATGGGGACTATGGAGAGACCCAGTACTTC. Its protein is CASSLNGDYGETQYF.

The chain recombines TRBV13 with TRBJ1-3; no clear D. The germline gives CDR1 PRHDT, CDR2 FYEKMQ (reference sequence). Between the trimmed V and J ends, which lost 5 bases and 2 bases, there was a span of 7 bases. There are 13 residues in the CDR3. DNA of the CDR3: TGTGCCAGCAGCAACGGTCCTGGAAACACCATATATTTT. Amino acids: CASSNGPGNTIYF.